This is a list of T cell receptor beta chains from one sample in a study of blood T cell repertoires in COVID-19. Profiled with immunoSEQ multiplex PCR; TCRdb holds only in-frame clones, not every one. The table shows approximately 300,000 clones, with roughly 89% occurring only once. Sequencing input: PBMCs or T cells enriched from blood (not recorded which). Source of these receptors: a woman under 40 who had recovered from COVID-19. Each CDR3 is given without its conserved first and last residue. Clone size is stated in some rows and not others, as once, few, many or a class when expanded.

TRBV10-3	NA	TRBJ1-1	ATTGGVEAF
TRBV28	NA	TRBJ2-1	ASKLGRVSLAGGFIYNEQF
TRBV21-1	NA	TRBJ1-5	ASSKDSSNQPQH
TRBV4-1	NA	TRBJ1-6	ASRLSGQGNFSPLH
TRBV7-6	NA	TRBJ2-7	ASSLSLRTISYEQY
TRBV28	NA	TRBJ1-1	ASSFNRAAF
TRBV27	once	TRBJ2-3	ASSFVGGSGRGSTDTQY
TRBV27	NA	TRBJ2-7	ASSSLAGGSYEQY
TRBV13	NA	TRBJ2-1	ASSLGGSRIYEQF
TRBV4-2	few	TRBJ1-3	ASSQDLRSGAGNTIY
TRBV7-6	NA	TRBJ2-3	ASQVQINTDTQY
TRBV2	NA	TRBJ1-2	ASSGTGSNYGYT
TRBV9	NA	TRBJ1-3	ASSAQFTRSSGNTIY
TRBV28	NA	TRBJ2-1	ASSLGSSGRDSSYNEQF
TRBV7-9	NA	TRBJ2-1	ASSLATSGVRNEQF
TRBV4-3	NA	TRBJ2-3	ASSQDSGDTQY
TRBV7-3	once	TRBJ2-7	ASSLNPGQGMGEQY
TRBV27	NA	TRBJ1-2	ASSLLSDSNYGYT
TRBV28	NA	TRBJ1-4	ASRHRELSEKLF
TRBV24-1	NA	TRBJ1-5	ATSAAGPVVQPQH
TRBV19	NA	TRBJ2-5	ASKNSEETQY
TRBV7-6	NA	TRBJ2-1	ASSHKGLAVNEQF
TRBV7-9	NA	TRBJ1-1	ASSPRLGKDRNTEAF
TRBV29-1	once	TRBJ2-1	SVDRGLSYNEQF
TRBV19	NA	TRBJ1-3	ASMPRWGVPGNTIY
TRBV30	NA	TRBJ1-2	AWSSQGHYGYT
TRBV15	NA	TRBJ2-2	ATSTRQGINTGELF
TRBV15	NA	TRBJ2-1	ATSKAGANNEQF
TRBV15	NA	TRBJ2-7	ATSLDYRVYEQY
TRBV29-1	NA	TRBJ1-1	SVERDRDTEAF
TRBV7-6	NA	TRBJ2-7	ASSSLASHYEQY
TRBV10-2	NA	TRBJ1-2	ASSQYPGQGWDGYT